The next 25 T cell receptor beta chains were all read from a single sample in a study of cytomegalovirus exposure and HLA in healthy donors. The PCR used 60 Vbeta and 13 Jbeta primers. This table comes from immunoSEQ multiplex PCR, and its TCRdb copy is limited to in-frame clones, with some not included. The table includes 95,000 to 150,000 clones, around 84% detected once. Sequencing used PBMCs. All receptors come from a woman aged 25 to 45 in good health and CMV-seropositive.

The count of this clone is one. The rearrangement uses TRBV15 and TRBJ1-1; TRBD1 matches 8 bases. The CDR3 runs to 14 residues. Germline CDR1 reads LNHNV; CDR2 reads YYDKDF (reference sequence). V was pared by 8 bases and J by 1 base, with 6 bases of the junction left unmatched. CDR3 DNA sequence: TGTGCCACCCAAGACAGGGGCCAGAACACTGAAGCTTTCTTT. Translation: CATQDRGQNTEAFF.

The J gene is TRBJ2-1, the V gene TRBV6-5, with 10 bases identical to TRBD2. The junction had 4 bases not matched to a gene; V was cut back by 6 bases and J by 5 bases. The CDR3 is made up of 14 amino acids. Germline CDR1 reads MNHEY; CDR2 reads SVGAGI. This CDR3 reads CASSPSGGNNEQFF. In nucleotides, the CDR3 is TGTGCCAGCAGCCCTAGCGGGGGCAACAATGAGCAGTTCTTC.

The chain joins TRBV6-1 to TRBJ2-4; 8 positions match TRBD2. CDR1 is MNHNS, CDR2 SASEGT, per germline. The ends lost 1 base at V and 6 bases at J; junction bases unmatched: 11. The CDR3 runs 17 residues. The CDR3, as DNA: TGTGCCAGCAGTGAAGGCTGGGGTTTTCGGGAGGGAAACATTCAGTACTTC. This encodes CASSEGWGFREGNIQYF.

This chain connects TRBV7-2 to TRBJ1-4; the D is unclear. Germline loops: CDR1 SGHTA, CDR2 FQGNSA. Between the trimmed V and J ends, which lost 8 bases and 7 bases, there was a span of 14 bases. The CDR3 covers 13 residues. The CDR3 here is CASSLREGEKLFF. CDR3 bases: TGTGCCAGCTCACTTAGAGAGGGTGAAAAACTGTTTTTT.

The chain has TRBV7-2 and TRBJ2-7, with 9 nucleotides matching TRBD2. The germline V gene encodes CDR1 SGHTA and CDR2 FQGNSA. V shed 5 bases and J 1 base; nucleotides not matched to a gene: 15. This CDR3 comprises 18 residues. Here the CDR3 reads CASSLFLELAGNSYEQYF. In nucleotides, the CDR3 is TGTGCCAGCAGCCTCTTTTTGGAGCTAGCGGGGAATTCCTACGAGCAGTACTTC.

This chain joins TRBV7-2 and TRBJ2-2; TRBD1 matches 7 bases. J lost 5 bases, V lost 5 bases, and 2 bases had no gene match. The CDR3 extends over 13 amino acids. Germline lookup yields CDR1 SGHTA and CDR2 FQGNSA. The CDR3: CASSQQGTGELFF. CDR3 DNA sequence: TGTGCCAGCAGCCAACAGGGGACCGGGGAGCTGTTTTTT.

The V call is TRBV20-1, the J call TRBJ2-7; D unclear. Trimming took off 3 bases at V and 4 bases at J, with 7 bases between the two ends. CDR3 length: 11 amino acids. Germline CDR1 DFQATT, CDR2 SNEGSKA (reference sequence). CDR3 sequence reads: CSARFGYEQYF. CDR3 sequence (DNA): TGCAGTGCTAGGTTCGGTTACGAGCAGTACTTC.

The rearrangement joins TRBV6-1 to TRBJ1-4, with a weak D call TRBD1 (6 bases). The CDR3 covers 12 residues. Deletions cut 6 bases from V and 7 bases from J, with 9 bases between. CDR1 is MNHNS, CDR2 SASEGT, per germline. CDR3 sequence (DNA): TGTGCCAGCAGAGGACAGATTGAAAAACTGTTTTTT. It translates to CASRGQIEKLFF.

The V call is TRBV7-9, the J call TRBJ1-1; no firm D call. Trimming took 5 bases from V and 2 from J, leaving 6 bases between them. Germline V CDR1 and CDR2: SEHNR, FQNEAQ (reference sequence). The CDR3 is 12 amino acids. DNA of the CDR3: TGTGCCAGCAGCCCCCATAACACTGAAGCTTTCTTT. Amino acids: CASSPHNTEAFF.

The table lists this clone with a few counts. The gene calls are TRBV19 and TRBJ1-4, with D uncertain. The CDR3 has 14 residues. The germline gives CDR1 LNHDA, CDR2 SQIVND (reference sequence). Deletions cut 6 bases from V and 5 bases from J, with 13 bases between. The CDR3 spells CASRLWSGNEKLFF. CDR3 in DNA: TGTGCCAGTAGACTGTGGAGCGGCAATGAAAAACTGTTTTTT.

This clone was seen only once. The rearrangement joins TRBV5-6 to TRBJ2-4; D is possibly TRBD2 (6 bases). The germline CDR1 and CDR2 sequences are SGHDT and YYEEEE. Trimming shortened V by 2 bases and J by 16 bases, and 16 bases separated the two germline ends. This CDR3 contains 12 residues. In DNA form, the CDR3 reads TGTGCCAGCAGCTTAGGGAGGATCGGGGTATACTTC. Translation: CASSLGRIGVYF.

The chain employs TRBV27 and TRBJ1-1; 7 bases fit TRBD1. CDR3 length: 20 residues. Germline V gene sequence: CDR1 MNHEY, CDR2 SMNVEV (reference sequence). V shed 2 bases, J shed 0 bases, and the junction held 18 bases outside the gene matches. The CDR3: CASSLLAITGTVKMNTEAFF. In nucleotides, the CDR3 is TGTGCCAGCAGTTTACTGGCGATCACCGGGACAGTGAAAATGAACACTGAAGCTTTCTTT.

This clone was counted a few times. The chain has TRBV7-9 and TRBJ2-7, with a tentative D call TRBD2 (6 bases). The V gene's germline CDR1 is SEHNR and CDR2 FQNEAQ (reference sequence). The V end was cut by 1 base, the J end by 1 base, with 8 bases between. This CDR3 contains 14 residues. CDR3 bases: TGTGCCAGCAGCTTAGTGGGGGGTTCCTACGAGCAGTACTTC. Translation: CASSLVGGSYEQYF.

This chain's CDR3 is CASSLSHPGRDYGYTF. The CDR3 region has the DNA TGTGCCAGCAGTTTATCGCACCCCGGGAGGGACTATGGCTACACCTTC. The chain links TRBV27 to TRBJ1-2; D not resolved. The V gene lost 0 bases and the J gene lost 3 bases, with 14 bases spanning the gap. The CDR3 length is 16 residues. Germline V gene sequence: CDR1 MNHEY, CDR2 SMNVEV (reference sequence).

The chain joins TRBV9 to TRBJ1-6, with D tentatively TRBD1 (6 bases). This CDR3 has 14 residues. The germline V gene has CDR1 SGDLS and CDR2 YYNGEE. The V end was cut by 3 bases, the J end by 10 bases, with 14 bases between. CDR3 in amino acids: CASSAQQGGSPLHF. The CDR3 region has the DNA TGTGCCAGCAGCGCCCAACAGGGTGGATCACCCCTCCACTTT. The entire variable domain, with the rest obtained from reference TRBV9 and TRBJ1-6, is as follows: DSGVTQTPKHLITATGQRVTLRCSPRSGDLSVYWYQQSLDQGLQFLIQYYNGEERAKGNILERFSAQQFPDLHSELNLSSLELGDSALYFCASSAQQGGSPLHFGNGTRLTVT.

V gene TRBV6-1 combines with J gene TRBJ2-7; tentative D call: TRBD1 (6 bases). Trimming left V 6 bases short and J 3 bases short, with 15 bases between. Germline assignment: CDR1 MNHNS and CDR2 SASEGT. The CDR3 extends over 14 amino acids. The CDR3: CASSVLPGHYEQYF. The CDR3 DNA sequence: TGTGCCAGCAGCGTACTTCCGGGACACTACGAGCAGTACTTC.

The rearrangement joins TRBV7-8 to TRBJ2-3; 12 bases match TRBD2. CDR1 is SGHVS and CDR2 is FQNEAQ in the germline V gene. This CDR3 region has 16 residues. The junction had 6 bases not matched to a gene; V was cut back by 3 bases and J by 5 bases. CDR3 protein: CASSFGLAGGLDTQYF. CDR3 coding DNA: TGTGCCAGCAGCTTTGGGCTAGCGGGGGGGTTAGATACGCAGTATTTT.

The chain employs TRBV15 and TRBJ2-3, with 7 bases fitting TRBD2. The CDR3 loop spans 16 amino acids. Unmatched junction bases numbered 4, after V lost 0 bases and J lost 1 base. CDR1 and CDR2 from the germline V gene are LNHNV and YYDKDF (reference sequence). CDR3 sequence reads: CATSRDYAGGTDTQYF. The CDR3 bases are TGTGCCACCAGCAGAGATTATGCGGGGGGCACAGATACGCAGTATTTT. Based on the CDR3 plus reference TRBV15 and TRBJ2-3, the full variable domain is DAMVIQNPRYQVTQFGKPVTLSCSQTLNHNVMYWYQQKSSQAPKLLFHYYDKDFNNEADTPDNFQSRRPNTSFCFLDIRSPGLGDTAMYLCATSRDYAGGTDTQYFGPGTRLTVL.

The rearrangement links TRBV11-2 to TRBJ2-6; D gene unclear. Germline-derived CDR1 and CDR2 are SGHAT and FQNNGV. V lost 5 bases and J 0 bases, leaving 11 bases between the germline ends. The CDR3 loop spans 16 amino acids. CDR3 sequence: CASSPGVGSGANVLTF. The CDR3 DNA follows: TGTGCCAGCAGCCCGGGTGTGGGCTCTGGGGCCAACGTCCTGACTTTC.

The count of this clone is one. The chain couples TRBV5-4 to TRBJ2-5; the match to TRBD2 covers 14 bases. Per the germline V gene, CDR1 is SGHNT and CDR2 is YYREEE (reference sequence). V trimming: 2 bases; J trimming: 6 bases; junction bases outside the gene matches: 6. The CDR3 has 16 amino acids. The CDR3 region is CASSLGLAGGLQTQYF. The CDR3 nucleotides read TGTGCCAGCAGCTTAGGACTAGCGGGGGGTTTGCAGACCCAGTACTTC.

V gene TRBV5-1 combines with J gene TRBJ2-3, with TRBD2 matching 9 bases. Germline trimming cut 4 bases from V and 2 bases from J; bases unmatched to any gene: 11. The CDR3 runs 17 residues. Per the germline V gene, CDR1 is SGHRS and CDR2 is YFSETQ. The CDR3 is CASSPQRTSADTDTQYF. The CDR3 bases are TGCGCCAGCAGCCCACAACGGACTAGCGCGGACACAGATACGCAGTATTTT.

This clone was recorded only once. The chain combines TRBV6-5 with TRBJ2-5, with 9 positions matching TRBD2. V shed 3 bases and J 5 bases; nucleotides not matched to a gene: 7. There are 15 residues in the CDR3. Germline V gene lookup returns CDR1 MNHEY and CDR2 SVGAGI. The CDR3 DNA is TGTGCCAGCAGTTATCGCGGGGGGGCCTGGGAGACCCAGTACTTC. This gives the protein CASSYRGGAWETQYF.

This rearrangement joins TRBV15 to TRBJ2-7, with 7 bases aligning to TRBD1. J lost 1 base, V lost 3 bases, and 6 bases had no gene match. Germline assignment: CDR1 LNHNV and CDR2 YYDKDF (reference sequence). This CDR3 has 15 residues. CDR3 in DNA: TGTGCCACCAGCAGCCACCGGACAGGTTCCTACGAGCAGTACTTC. This sequence encodes CATSSHRTGSYEQYF.

This clone was seen only a few times. The chain carries TRBV19 and TRBJ1-1; no clear D gene. The germline CDR1 and CDR2 sequences are LNHDA and SQIVND (reference sequence). The CDR3 is made up of 15 amino acids. V was cut by 2 bases and J by 3 bases, with 13 bases left in between. Written as DNA, the CDR3 is TGTGCCAGTAGTATAACCCTCTCGGCGGACACTGAAGCTTTCTTT. Residues: CASSITLSADTEAFF.

This clone was seen a few times. The V and J genes are TRBV30 and TRBJ2-5; 9 nucleotides match TRBD1. The CDR3 loop spans 14 amino acids. The junction had 4 bases not matched to a gene; V was cut back by 5 bases and J by 0 bases. Per germline, CDR1 GTSNPN and CDR2 SVGIG (reference sequence). The chain's CDR3 is CAWGQGMNQETQYF. In DNA, the CDR3 is TGTGCCTGGGGACAGGGGATGAACCAAGAGACCCAGTACTTC.